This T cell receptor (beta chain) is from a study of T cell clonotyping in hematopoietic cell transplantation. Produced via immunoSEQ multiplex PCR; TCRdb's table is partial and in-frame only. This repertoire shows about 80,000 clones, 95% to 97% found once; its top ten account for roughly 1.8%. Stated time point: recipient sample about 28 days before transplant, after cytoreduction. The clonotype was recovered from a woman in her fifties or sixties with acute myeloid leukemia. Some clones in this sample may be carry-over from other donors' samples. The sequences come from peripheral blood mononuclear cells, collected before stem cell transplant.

As DNA, the CDR3 is TGCGCCAGCAGCTTGTGGGACAGGACTTCCTACGAGCAGTACTTC. It translates to CASSLWDRTSYEQYF. The V gene is TRBV5-1, the J gene TRBJ2-7, with 8 bases lining up with TRBD1. This CDR3 comprises 15 residues. V dropped 1 base and J dropped 1; count of bases not matched to a gene: 4. Germline values: CDR1 SGHRS, CDR2 YFSETQ.